The 13 T cell receptor beta chains presented below share a single source sample, sequenced in a study of blood T cell repertoires in COVID-19. Assay used: immunoSEQ multiplex PCR; TCRdb lists only in-frame clones, some missing. The table has about 200,000 clones, approximately 90% seen once. The sample taken for sequencing was PBMCs or T cells enriched from blood (not recorded which). Receptors originate from a man aged 25-40 years who had recovered from COVID-19.

This chain joins TRBV24-1 and TRBJ2-7; tentative D call: TRBD2 (7 bases). Germline-derived CDR1 and CDR2 are KGHDR and SFDVKD. CDR3 length: 17 amino acids. V dropped 2 bases and J dropped 3 bases, with 19 bases sitting between them. DNA for the CDR3: TGTGCCACCAGTGATTCATTCCGGGGAGGGGGACTCTACGAGCAGTACTTC. It specifies CATSDSFRGGGLYEQYF.

The chain joins TRBV2 to TRBJ1-6; maybe TRBD1 (6 bases). The CDR3 spans 17 residues. V lost 3 bases, J lost 0 bases, and 12 bases lay in between. CDR1 SNHLY and CDR2 FYNNEI come from the germline V gene. The CDR3: CASSERGGDSYNSPLHF. The CDR3, as DNA: TGTGCCAGCAGTGAGAGGGGGGGGGACTCCTATAATTCACCCCTCCACTTT.

V and J are TRBV5-1 and TRBJ2-7, with 10 bases identical to TRBD2. In germline, CDR1 is SGHRS, CDR2 YFSETQ. This CDR3 contains 16 residues. V gave up 0 bases and J gave up 6 bases; unmatched junction bases: 9. The CDR3 loop is CASSLGSRLAGVEQYF. The DNA of the CDR3 is TGCGCCAGCAGCTTGGGATCAAGGCTAGCGGGAGTCGAGCAGTACTTC.

Only one count was recorded for this clone. The chain employs TRBV29-1 and TRBJ2-1; 11 nucleotides agree with TRBD1. Germline V lookup: CDR1 SQVTM, CDR2 ANQGSEA. The CDR3 is 16 amino acids. V lost 0 bases and J lost 3; bases outside the gene matches: 4. CDR3 coding DNA: TGCAGCGTTGAAGATTCGGGACAGGGGGGCTACAATGAGCAGTTCTTC. This translates into CSVEDSGQGGYNEQFF.

This rearrangement joins TRBV10-1 to TRBJ1-3; possible D gene TRBD1, 5 bases. This CDR3 is built from 15 residues. V was clipped by 3 bases and J by 5 bases, with 14 bases between them. Germline V gives CDR1 WNHNN, CDR2 SYGVQD (reference sequence). The CDR3 coding sequence is TGCGCCAGCAGTGAATCTCAGGGATTGAGAAACACCATATATTTT. The encoded protein is CASSESQGLRNTIYF.

This sequence joins TRBV24-1 and TRBJ2-1; D possibly corresponds to TRBD1 (5 bases). Trimming left V 0 bases short and J 6 bases short, with 11 bases between. The germline V gene encodes CDR1 KGHDR and CDR2 SFDVKD. This CDR3 comprises 15 residues. The CDR3 is CATSDLAGSGNEQFF. The CDR3 bases are TGTGCCACCAGTGATTTGGCAGGGTCAGGCAATGAGCAGTTCTTC.

This clone was recorded a few times. The CDR3 sequence is CASSVQGLQPQHF. CDR3 nucleotide sequence: TGTGCCAGCAGCGTACAGGGCCTGCAGCCCCAGCATTTT. This sequence joins TRBV2 and TRBJ1-5, with D possibly being TRBD1 (6 bases). The CDR3 consists of 13 residues. Trimming removed 6 bases at V and 7 bases at J, with 13 bases between. Germline V lookup: CDR1 SNHLY, CDR2 FYNNEI. Full variable domain (outside the CDR3, taken from reference TRBV2 and TRBJ1-5): EPEVTQTPSHQVTQMGQEVILRCVPISNHLYFYWYRQILGQKVEFLVSFYNNEISEKSEIFDDQFSVERPDGSNFTLKIRSTKLEDSAMYFCASSVQGLQPQHFGDGTRLSIL.

CDR3 sequence (DNA): TGTGCCAGTAGTTCGACAGGCCCGTCCTACGAGCAGTACTTC. Translated: CASSSTGPSYEQYF. The V and J genes are TRBV19 and TRBJ2-7; TRBD1 might be the D (6 bases). The germline V and J ends were trimmed by 5 bases and 1 base, with 12 bases remaining between them. The CDR3 extends over 14 amino acids. The germline V gene has CDR1 LNHDA and CDR2 SQIVND (reference sequence).

The chain couples TRBV4-3 to TRBJ2-7; the D gene is possibly TRBD1 (6 bases). V was trimmed by 4 bases and J by 0 bases, leaving 10 bases between them. Germline V gene data show CDR1 as LGHNA and CDR2 as YSLEER. CDR3 length equals 14 residues. In nucleotides, the CDR3 is TGCGCCAGCAGCCCCGGACAGTTCTCCTACGAGCAGTACTTC. Translating it yields CASSPGQFSYEQYF.

The chain has TRBV5-1 and TRBJ1-1; D is unresolved. V lost 1 base and J 8 bases, leaving 15 bases between the germline ends. CDR1 is SGHRS, CDR2 YFSETQ, per germline. This CDR3 is built from 14 residues. The CDR3 region has the DNA TGCGCCAGCAGCTTGACCAGCAAGGAGGGAGAAGCTTTCTTT. Its translation: CASSLTSKEGEAFF.

V and J are TRBV5-1 and TRBJ2-7; the D gene is possibly TRBD1 (5 bases). The CDR3 consists of 14 residues. CDR1 and CDR2 from the germline V gene are SGHRS and YFSETQ. V lost 0 bases to trimming and J lost 3 bases, with 10 bases between them. CDR3 nucleotide sequence: TGCGCCAGCAGCTTGGCTGGACAACTCTACGAGCAGTACTTC. Translation: CASSLAGQLYEQYF.

This rearrangement joins TRBV11-3 to TRBJ2-1; D ambiguous. This CDR3 contains 13 residues. The V gene's germline CDR1 is SGHNT and CDR2 YENEEA. Between the trimmed V and J ends, which lost 6 bases and 6 bases, there was a span of 12 bases. Here the CDR3 DNA reads TGTGCCAGCAGTCGAAGACAAATCAATGAGCAGTTCTTC. Its translation is CASSRRQINEQFF.

This chain connects TRBV15 to TRBJ1-4; D not resolved. V lost 0 bases, J lost 5 bases, and 10 bases lay in between. The CDR3 is 15 amino acids. The germline V gene has CDR1 LNHNV and CDR2 YYDKDF (reference sequence). For the CDR3, the DNA is TGTGCCACCAGCAGAGATCCGATACAGAATGAAAAACTGTTTTTT. Protein product: CATSRDPIQNEKLFF.